The 19 T cell receptor beta chains below come from one sample, sequenced in a study of blood T cell repertoires in COVID-19. Using immunoSEQ multiplex PCR, the repertoire was profiled, and TCRdb retains in-frame clones only, with some absent. The sample carries approximately 280,000 clones, about 83% recorded once. The sequenced sample was PBMCs or T cells enriched from blood (not recorded which). Every receptor here comes from a woman in her forties who had recovered from COVID-19.

The table lists this clone with a count of one. The rearrangement joins TRBV28 to TRBJ1-6; TRBD1 agrees at 12 bases. J was trimmed by 7 bases and V by 5 bases; bases with no gene match: 6. In germline, CDR1 is MDHEN, CDR2 SYDVKM. The CDR3 has 16 residues. CDR3 DNA sequence: TGTGCCAGCAGTCCCGGGACAGGGGGCCTGAATTCACCCCTCCACTTT. This encodes CASSPGTGGLNSPLHF.

The chain has TRBV7-8 and TRBJ2-7, with D uncertain. V gave up 8 bases and J gave up 0 bases, with 11 bases separating them. The CDR3 extends over 13 amino acids. CDR1 and CDR2 (germline): SGHVS, FQNEAQ. Here the CDR3 reads CASGRLSSYEQYF. CDR3 nucleotide sequence: TGTGCCAGCGGCAGACTTAGCTCCTACGAGCAGTACTTC. Full variable domain (outside the CDR3, taken from reference TRBV7-8 and TRBJ2-7): GAGVSQSPRYKVAKRGQDVALRCDPISGHVSLFWYQQALGQGPEFLTYFQNEAQLDKSGLPSDRFFAERPEGSVSTLKIQRTQQEDSAVYLCASGRLSSYEQYFGPGTRLTVT.

The V gene is TRBV6-5, the J gene TRBJ1-3, with 8 bases that match TRBD1. The CDR3 totals 15 residues. V was pared by 4 bases and J by 1 base, with 3 bases of the junction left unmatched. The germline V gene encodes CDR1 MNHEY and CDR2 SVGAGI. Here the CDR3 DNA reads TGTGCCAGCAGTTCAGGGGGCGCATCTGGAAACACCATATATTTT. Translation: CASSSGGASGNTIYF.

This chain joins TRBV6-5 and TRBJ2-1; 11 nucleotides match TRBD2. This CDR3 contains 15 residues. Trimming removed 2 bases from V and 7 bases from J; junction bases left unmatched: 4. Germline CDR1 reads MNHEY; CDR2 reads SVGAGI. The chain's CDR3 is CASSYRLAGGNEQFF. The CDR3 DNA is TGTGCCAGCAGTTACCGGCTAGCGGGAGGTAATGAGCAGTTCTTC.

The chain joins TRBV7-2 to TRBJ1-2; TRBD1 is a possible D gene (6 bases). The CDR3 extends over 14 amino acids. CDR1 is SGHTA, CDR2 FQGNSA, per germline. Trimming removed 3 bases at V and 2 bases at J, with 10 bases between. In nucleotides, the CDR3 is TGTGCCAGCAGCTTCTCAGGGGACAACTATGGCTACACCTTC. Translation gives CASSFSGDNYGYTF.

The chain couples TRBV4-2 to TRBJ2-7, with 9 bases fitting TRBD2. V shed 0 bases and J 2 bases; nucleotides not matched to a gene: 5. Germline CDR1 and CDR2: LGHNA and YNFKEQ. CDR3 size: 16 residues. This chain's CDR3 is CASSQEASGVTYEQYF. Written as DNA, the CDR3 is TGTGCCAGCAGCCAAGAGGCTAGCGGGGTAACCTACGAGCAGTACTTC.

This clone was seen once. This same CDR3 is encoded by further DNA sequences in the sample. The V and J genes are TRBV5-1 and TRBJ2-7; 9 bases agree with TRBD2. Germline values: CDR1 SGHRS, CDR2 YFSETQ. This CDR3 region has 15 residues. Trimming at V came to 4 bases and at J to 1 base, leaving 6 bases not matched to a gene. The CDR3 region is CASSLRLAGSYEQYF. The CDR3 coding sequence is TGCGCCAGCAGCCTGAGGCTAGCGGGGTCCTACGAGCAGTACTTC.

V usage is TRBV7-2 and J usage is TRBJ2-3, with TRBD1 matching over 8 bases. The CDR3 covers 16 residues. With 5 bases clipped from V and 1 base from J, the junction kept 8 bases outside the gene matches. The germline gives CDR1 SGHTA, CDR2 FQGNSA. CDR3 sequence reads: CASSLGGRGRTDTQYF. CDR3 coding DNA: TGTGCCAGCAGCCTAGGCGGCAGGGGGCGCACAGATACGCAGTATTTT.

This chain joins TRBV10-2 and TRBJ2-1, with 8 bases matching TRBD2. V shed 6 bases and J 6 bases; nucleotides not matched to a gene: 13. Germline V CDR1 and CDR2: WSHSY, SAAADI. CDR3 length equals 16 residues. DNA of the CDR3: TGCGCCAGCAGCCCAGGCTCTCGCGGGAGGCCCAATGAGCAGTTCTTC. It yields the protein CASSPGSRGRPNEQFF.

The chain combines TRBV9 with TRBJ2-2; 11 positions agree with TRBD2. CDR3 length equals 18 residues. Germline CDR1 is SGDLS and CDR2 is YYNGEE. V trimming: 5 bases; J trimming: 3 bases; junction bases outside the gene matches: 12. The CDR3 loop is CASSEPTSGESDTGELFF. CDR3 in DNA: TGTGCCAGCAGTGAACCGACTAGCGGGGAGTCGGACACCGGGGAGCTGTTTTTT.

This clone was seen once. The chain is built from TRBV18 and TRBJ2-2; no reliable D call. V lost 1 base, J lost 6 bases, and 6 bases lay in between. The CDR3 consists of 13 residues. Germline-derived CDR1 and CDR2 are KGHSH and LQKENI. The CDR3 is CASSPREAGELFF. DNA for the CDR3: TGTGCCAGCTCACCACGAGAGGCCGGGGAGCTGTTTTTT.

The chain joins TRBV20-1 to TRBJ1-2, with D maybe TRBD1 (5 bases). Deletions cut 2 bases from V and 8 bases from J, with 9 bases between. The length of the CDR3 is 11 residues. The germline gives CDR1 DFQATT, CDR2 SNEGSKA (reference sequence). The CDR3 reads CSARRRVGYTF. CDR3 nucleotide sequence: TGCAGTGCTAGACGCAGGGTCGGCTACACCTTC.

The J gene is TRBJ2-1, the V gene TRBV18, with 9 bases identical to TRBD1. CDR1 is KGHSH, CDR2 LQKENI, per germline. This CDR3 contains 16 residues. V trimming: 4 bases; J trimming: 0 bases; junction bases outside the gene matches: 4. The CDR3 nucleotides read TGTGCCAGCTCACAGCCGGGACAGGGCTCCTACAATGAGCAGTTCTTC. Translation: CASSQPGQGSYNEQFF. The variable domain in full, with the rest retrieved from reference TRBV18 and TRBJ2-1, is NAGVMQNPRHLVRRRGQEARLRCSPMKGHSHVYWYRQLPEEGLKFMVYLQKENIIDESGMPKERFSAEFPKEGPSILRIQQVVRGDSAAYFCASSQPGQGSYNEQFFGPGTRLTVL.

The chain employs TRBV24-1 and TRBJ2-5; 8 bases are shared with TRBD1. V gave up 4 bases and J gave up 2 bases; unmatched junction bases: 8. Germline V gives CDR1 KGHDR, CDR2 SFDVKD. This CDR3 is built from 16 residues. This chain's CDR3 is CATSDPPGTGQETQYF. DNA of the CDR3: TGTGCCACCAGTGACCCCCCTGGGACAGGTCAAGAGACCCAGTACTTC.

In nucleotides, the CDR3 is TGTGCCAGCAGCCAGGGGTTGGCGGGGGCCTACGAGCAGTACTTC. It specifies CASSQGLAGAYEQYF. This chain links TRBV7-3 with TRBJ2-7, with D tentatively TRBD2 (7 bases). The CDR3 loop spans 15 amino acids. V dropped 5 bases and J dropped 2 bases, with 16 bases sitting between them. The germline V gene has CDR1 SGHTA and CDR2 FQGTGA.

The V call is TRBV5-6, the J call TRBJ1-4; D unclear. The CDR3 has 14 amino acids. Germline assignment: CDR1 SGHDT and CDR2 YYEEEE. The V gene lost 3 bases and the J gene lost 0 bases, with 6 bases spanning the gap. In DNA, the CDR3 is TGTGCCAGCAGCTCTTTAGCAACTAATGAAAAACTGTTTTTT. This translates into CASSSLATNEKLFF.

The chain is built from TRBV24-1 and TRBJ1-6, with TRBD1 matching over 7 bases. The germline gives CDR1 KGHDR, CDR2 SFDVKD. Losses at the gene ends were 6 bases for V and 8 bases for J; bases not matched to a gene: 3. There are 13 residues in the CDR3. The CDR3 reads CATSKGAHSPLHF. In DNA, the CDR3 is TGTGCCACCAGTAAGGGGGCTCATTCACCCCTCCACTTT.

The gene calls are TRBV3-1 (or the pseudogene TRBV3-2) and TRBJ2-1; 8 positions agree with TRBD2. With 0 bases clipped from V and 7 bases from J, the junction kept 8 bases outside the gene matches. The CDR3 is 16 residues long. Germline CDR1 and CDR2: LGHDT and YNNKEL (reference sequence). CDR3 nucleotide sequence: TGTGCCAGCAGCCAAGACCGAACTAGCGGTATAAATGAGCAGTTCTTC. Translation gives CASSQDRTSGINEQFF.

The chain uses TRBV30 and TRBJ2-1; D unresolved. Trimming left V 0 bases short and J 9 bases short, with 12 bases between. The CDR3 runs 13 residues. Germline V gene data show CDR1 as GTSNPN and CDR2 as SVGIG (reference sequence). CDR3 residues: CAWSVSTLGEQFF. CDR3 bases: TGTGCCTGGAGTGTGTCGACTTTGGGTGAGCAGTTCTTC.